This T cell receptor beta chain was recorded in a study of CD8+ T cells in alopecia areata. The study's findings and limits: It was less clear whether patients shared TCRs than it was in mice, possibly because of HLA. Scalp data also include sequences from resident alphabeta T cells of normal skin. Higher clonality and more expanded CD8+ clones appeared in lesional than normal scalp.

cDNA reverse transcribed from extracted RNA served as the sequencing template. The method was immunoSEQ multiplex PCR; TCRdb's version includes in-frame clones alone and lacks a portion of them. In the table there are around 190,000 clones, roughly 56% of which are singletons. The table lists this clone with a few counts. Its antigen remains unknown. Trimming removed 3 bases at V and 6 bases at J, with 11 bases between. This CDR3 region has 13 residues. From germline, CDR1 is MNHNS and CDR2 SASEGT. The genes are TRBV6-1 and TRBJ1-1; no reliable D call. The receptor comes from a human donor in good health. The sequenced material came from CD8+ T cells sorted from blood. CDR3 in amino acids: CASSDGLAPEAFF. The CDR3 DNA sequence: TGTGCCAGCAGTGACGGATTAGCCCCTGAAGCTTTCTTT.